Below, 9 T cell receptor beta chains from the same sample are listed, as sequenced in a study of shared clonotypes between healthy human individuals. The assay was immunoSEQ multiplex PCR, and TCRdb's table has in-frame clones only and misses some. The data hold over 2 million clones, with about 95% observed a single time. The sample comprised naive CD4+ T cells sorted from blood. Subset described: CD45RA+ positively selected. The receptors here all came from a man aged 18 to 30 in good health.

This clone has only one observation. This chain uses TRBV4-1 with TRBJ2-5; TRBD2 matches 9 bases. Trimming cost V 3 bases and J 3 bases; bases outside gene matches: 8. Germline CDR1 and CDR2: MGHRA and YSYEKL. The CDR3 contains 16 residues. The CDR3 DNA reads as TGCGCCAGCAGCCATTCTAGCGGGATGGGGGAAGAGACCCAGTACTTC. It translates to CASSHSSGMGEETQYF.

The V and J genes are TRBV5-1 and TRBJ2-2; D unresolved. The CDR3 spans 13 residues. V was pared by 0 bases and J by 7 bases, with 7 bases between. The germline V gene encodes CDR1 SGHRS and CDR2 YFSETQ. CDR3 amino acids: CASSLGRDGELFF. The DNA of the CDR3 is TGCGCCAGCAGCTTGGGTCGTGACGGGGAGCTGTTTTTT.

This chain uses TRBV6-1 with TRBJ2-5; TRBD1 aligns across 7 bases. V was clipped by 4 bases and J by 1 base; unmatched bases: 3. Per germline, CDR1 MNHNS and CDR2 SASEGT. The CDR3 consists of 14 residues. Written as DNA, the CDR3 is TGTGCCAGCAGTGGAGACAGGGCCCAAGAGACCCAGTACTTC. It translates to CASSGDRAQETQYF.

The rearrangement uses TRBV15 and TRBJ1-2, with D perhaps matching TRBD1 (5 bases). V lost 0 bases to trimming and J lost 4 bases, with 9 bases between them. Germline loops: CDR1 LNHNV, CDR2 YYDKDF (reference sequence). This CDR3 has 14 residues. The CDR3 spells CATSRDEGIYGYTF. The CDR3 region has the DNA TGTGCCACCAGCAGAGATGAGGGGATCTATGGCTACACCTTC.

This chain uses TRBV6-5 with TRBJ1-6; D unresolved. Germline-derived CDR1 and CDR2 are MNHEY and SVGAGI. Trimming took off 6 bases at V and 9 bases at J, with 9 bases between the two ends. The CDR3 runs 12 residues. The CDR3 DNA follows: TGTGCCAGCAGCCGGGGAGGTTCACCCCTCCACTTT. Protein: CASSRGGSPLHF.

DNA for the CDR3: TGCGCCAGCAGCTTGGGCGACATAGACGGCTATGGCTACACCTTC. Protein product: CASSLGDIDGYGYTF. This rearrangement joins TRBV5-1 to TRBJ1-2; D gene uncertain. The CDR3 spans 15 residues. Germline CDR1 reads SGHRS; CDR2 reads YFSETQ. Trimming left V 0 bases short and J 4 bases short, with 13 bases between.

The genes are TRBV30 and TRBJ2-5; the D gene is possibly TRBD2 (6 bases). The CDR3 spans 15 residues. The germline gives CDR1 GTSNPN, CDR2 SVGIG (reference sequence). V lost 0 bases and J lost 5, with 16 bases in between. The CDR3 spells CAWSVHGGKGETQYF. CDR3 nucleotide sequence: TGTGCCTGGAGTGTGCATGGAGGGAAGGGGGAGACCCAGTACTTC.

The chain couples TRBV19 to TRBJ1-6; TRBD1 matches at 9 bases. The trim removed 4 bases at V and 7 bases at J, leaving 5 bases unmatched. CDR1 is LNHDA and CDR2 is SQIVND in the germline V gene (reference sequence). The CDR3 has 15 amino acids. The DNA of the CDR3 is TGTGCCAGTAGTACCCGGGACAGGGACAATTCACCCCTCCACTTT. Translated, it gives CASSTRDRDNSPLHF. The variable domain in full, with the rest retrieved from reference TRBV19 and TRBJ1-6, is DGGITQSPKYLFRKEGQNVTLSCEQNLNHDAMYWYRQDPGQGLRLIYYSQIVNDFQKGDIAEGYSVSREKKESFPLTVTSAQKNPTAFYLCASSTRDRDNSPLHFGNGTRLTVT.

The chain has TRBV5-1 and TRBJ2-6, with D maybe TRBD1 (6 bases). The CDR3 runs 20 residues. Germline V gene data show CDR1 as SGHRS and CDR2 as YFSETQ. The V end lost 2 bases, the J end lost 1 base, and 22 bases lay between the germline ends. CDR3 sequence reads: CASSFTLGGILQSGANVLTF. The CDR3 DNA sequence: TGCGCCAGCAGCTTTACGCTAGGGGGTATACTACAGTCTGGGGCCAACGTCCTGACTTTC. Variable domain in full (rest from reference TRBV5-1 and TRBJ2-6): KAGVTQTPRYLIKTRGQQVTLSCSPISGHRSVSWYQQTPGQGLQFLFEYFSETQRNKGNFPGRFSGRQFSNSRSEMNVSTLELGDSALYLCASSFTLGGILQSGANVLTFGAGSRLTVL.